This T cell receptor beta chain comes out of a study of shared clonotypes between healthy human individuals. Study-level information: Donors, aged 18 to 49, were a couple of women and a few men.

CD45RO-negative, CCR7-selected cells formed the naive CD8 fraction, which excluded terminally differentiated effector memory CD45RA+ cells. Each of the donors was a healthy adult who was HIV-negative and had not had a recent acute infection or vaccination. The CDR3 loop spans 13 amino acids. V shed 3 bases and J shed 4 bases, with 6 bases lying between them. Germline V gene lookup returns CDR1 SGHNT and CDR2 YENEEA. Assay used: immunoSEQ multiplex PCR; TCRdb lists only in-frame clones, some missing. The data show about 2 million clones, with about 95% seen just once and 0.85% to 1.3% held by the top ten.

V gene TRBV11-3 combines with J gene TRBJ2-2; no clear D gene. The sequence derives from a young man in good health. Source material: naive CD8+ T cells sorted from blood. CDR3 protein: CASSFYSTGELFF. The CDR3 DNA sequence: TGTGCCAGCAGCTTTTATTCCACCGGGGAGCTGTTTTTT.